These T cell receptor beta chains were read from a single sample in a study of metastatic and nonmetastatic thyroid tumors. MiXCR re-clonotyped the PCR reads for TCRdb. Of 6,800 or so clones in the sample, over 2.5% are singletons; the top ten hold roughly 17%. Sequenced sample: tumor tissue. All receptors come from a female donor with papillary thyroid cancer or a benign thyroid nodule (not recorded which). Some clones in this sample may be carry-over from other donors' samples. CDR3s include the opening cysteine and the closing phenylalanine or tryptophan. D genes are given only for firm matches.

j_gene | v_gene | len | d_gene | CDR3aa
TRBJ2-5 | TRBV12-3/TRBV12-4 | 16 | TRBD1 | CASRDRGTGLQETQYF
TRBJ2-2 | TRBV24-1 | 14 | NA | CATGWADRTGELFF
TRBJ2-5 | TRBV11-3 | 11 | NA | CASREAKTQYF
TRBJ2-3 | TRBV6-1 | 14 | NA | CAENAGDGTDTQYF
TRBJ1-2 | TRBV20-1 | 15 | TRBD1 | CSAAGETGKSYGYTF
TRBJ1-4 | TRBV20-1 | 15 | NA | CSARDPSRGNEKLFF
TRBJ2-3 | TRBV20-1 | 13 | NA | CSARDLAPDTQYF
TRBJ2-2 | TRBV7-6 | 13 | NA | CASRDKATGELFF
TRBJ2-3 | TRBV9 | 15 | TRBD2 | CASSVAGTRADTQYF
TRBJ2-1 | TRBV12-3/TRBV12-4 | 14 | NA | CASSQGLEGNEQFF
TRBJ1-1 | TRBV7-9 | 13 | NA | CASSRLGGTEAFF
TRBJ1-5 | TRBV28 | 13 | TRBD1 | CASRTGGVQPQHF
TRBJ2-7 | TRBV11-2 | 11 | NA | CASTPSYEQYF
TRBJ1-4 | TRBV12-3/TRBV12-4 | 14 | TRBD1 | CASRQQGSNEKLFF
TRBJ1-4 | TRBV11-2 | 15 | NA | CASSFTGDLNEKLFF
TRBJ1-1 | TRBV3-1 | 13 | NA | CASSQYGQPEAFF
TRBJ2-7 | TRBV7-2 | 13 | NA | CASSSGPTYEQYF
TRBJ1-5 | TRBV10-2 | 14 | NA | CASMRNGINQPQHF
TRBJ2-7 | TRBV6-1 | 15 | NA | CASSEQGTPAYEQYF
TRBJ2-1 | TRBV28 | 14 | NA | CASSLPLRHNEQFF
TRBJ2-5 | TRBV6-1 | 13 | NA | CASSPTSTETQYF
TRBJ1-6 | TRBV6-1 | 16 | TRBD1 | CASSHVGQGLGPPLHF